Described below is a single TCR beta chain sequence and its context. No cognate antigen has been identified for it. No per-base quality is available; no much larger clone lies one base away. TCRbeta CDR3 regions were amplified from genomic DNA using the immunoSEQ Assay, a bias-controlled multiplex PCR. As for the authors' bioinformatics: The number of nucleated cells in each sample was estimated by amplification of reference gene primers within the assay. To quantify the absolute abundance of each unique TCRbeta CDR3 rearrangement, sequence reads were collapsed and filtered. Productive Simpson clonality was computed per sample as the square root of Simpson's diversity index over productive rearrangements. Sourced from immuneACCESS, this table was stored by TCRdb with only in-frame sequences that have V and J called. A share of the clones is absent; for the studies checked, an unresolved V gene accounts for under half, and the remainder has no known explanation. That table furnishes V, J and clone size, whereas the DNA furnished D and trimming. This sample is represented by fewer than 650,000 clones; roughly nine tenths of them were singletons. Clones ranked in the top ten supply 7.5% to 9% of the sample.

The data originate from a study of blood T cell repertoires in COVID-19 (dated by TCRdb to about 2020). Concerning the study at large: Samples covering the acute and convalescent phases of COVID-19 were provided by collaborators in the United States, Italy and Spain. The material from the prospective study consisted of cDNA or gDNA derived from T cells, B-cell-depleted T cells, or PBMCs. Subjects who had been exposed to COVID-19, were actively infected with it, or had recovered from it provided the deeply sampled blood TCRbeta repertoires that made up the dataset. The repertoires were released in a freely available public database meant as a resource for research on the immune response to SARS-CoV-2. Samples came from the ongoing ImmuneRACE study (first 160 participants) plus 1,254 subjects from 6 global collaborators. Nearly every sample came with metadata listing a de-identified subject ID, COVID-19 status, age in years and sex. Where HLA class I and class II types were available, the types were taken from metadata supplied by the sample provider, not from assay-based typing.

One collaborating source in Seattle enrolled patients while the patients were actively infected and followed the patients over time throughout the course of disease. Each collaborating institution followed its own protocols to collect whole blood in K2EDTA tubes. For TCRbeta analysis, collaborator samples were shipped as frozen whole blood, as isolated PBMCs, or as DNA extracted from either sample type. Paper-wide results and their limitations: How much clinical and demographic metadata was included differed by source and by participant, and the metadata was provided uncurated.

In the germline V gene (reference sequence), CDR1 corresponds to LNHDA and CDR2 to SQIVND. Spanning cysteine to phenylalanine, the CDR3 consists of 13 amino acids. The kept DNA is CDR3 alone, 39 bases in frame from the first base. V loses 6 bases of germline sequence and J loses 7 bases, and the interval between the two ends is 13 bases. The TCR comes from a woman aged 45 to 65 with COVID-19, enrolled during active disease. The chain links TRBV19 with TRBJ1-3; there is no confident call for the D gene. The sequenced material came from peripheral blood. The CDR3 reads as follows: CASSPREPNTIYF. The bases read TGTGCCAGTAGCCCTCGAGAGCCCAACACCATATATTTT. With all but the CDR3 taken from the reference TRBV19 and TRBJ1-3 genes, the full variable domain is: DGGITQSPKYLFRKEGQNVTLSCEQNLNHDAMYWYRQDPGQGLRLIYYSQIVNDFQKGDIAEGYSVSREKKESFPLTVTSAQKNPTAFYLCASSPREPNTIYFGEGSWLTVV.